These 25 T cell receptor beta chains were sequenced from one sample in a study of cytomegalovirus exposure and HLA in healthy donors. The study ran its PCR with 60 Vbeta and 13 Jbeta primers. The repertoire was sequenced with immunoSEQ multiplex PCR; TCRdb's copy has only in-frame clones and lacks some. The table counts tens of thousands of clones; roughly 3.5% lies in the top ten. The sequencing sample was made of PBMCs. These receptor sequences come from a man between 35 and 55 years old in good health and CMV-seronegative.

CDR3 amino acids: CASRETGKNTEAFF. The DNA of the CDR3 is TGTGCCAGCAGGGAGACAGGGAAGAACACTGAAGCTTTCTTT. V gene TRBV6-4 combines with J gene TRBJ1-1; 7 bases align to TRBD1. The V and J ends lost 6 bases and 1 base, in that order; junction bases with no gene match: 5. Germline CDR1 reads MRHNA; CDR2 reads SNTAGT. The CDR3 spans 14 residues.

V gene TRBV6-1 combines with J gene TRBJ2-1; 8 bases agree with TRBD1. Germline CDR1 MNHNS, CDR2 SASEGT. V lost 2 bases and J lost 2; bases outside the gene matches: 11. The CDR3 consists of 18 residues. CDR3 sequence reads: CASSEYFGRDRTYNEQFF. CDR3 coding DNA: TGTGCCAGCAGTGAATACTTCGGCCGGGACAGGACCTACAATGAGCAGTTCTTC.

The chain is built from TRBV14 and TRBJ1-2, with D uncertain. V gave up 4 bases and J gave up 4 bases, with 10 bases separating them. Germline assignment: CDR1 SGHDN and CDR2 FVKESK. The CDR3 has 13 residues. CDR3 nucleotide sequence: TGTGCCAGCAGCCGAGTAGAGGGCTATGGCTACACCTTC. Translated: CASSRVEGYGYTF.

The chain employs TRBV28 and TRBJ1-2; D is perhaps TRBD1 (5 bases). V lost 2 bases to trimming and J lost 4 bases, with 5 bases between them. CDR3 length equals 12 residues. The germline gives CDR1 MDHEN, CDR2 SYDVKM. In DNA form, the CDR3 reads TGTGCCAGCAGTTTAAGGGGCTATGGCTACACCTTC. Translating gives CASSLRGYGYTF.

This chain joins TRBV4-1 and TRBJ1-3; D is ambiguous. The V and J ends lost 0 bases and 3 bases respectively, with 15 bases between them. The CDR3 spans 17 residues. Germline V gene data show CDR1 as MGHRA and CDR2 as YSYEKL. The CDR3 loop reads CASSQEDQDSYGNTIYF. In DNA, the CDR3 is TGCGCCAGCAGCCAAGAGGATCAAGACTCCTATGGAAACACCATATATTTT.

The rearrangement joins TRBV29-1 to TRBJ2-3; D is possibly TRBD2 (6 bases). Germline V gives CDR1 SQVTM, CDR2 ANQGSEA. This CDR3 comprises 14 residues. V was pared by 3 bases and J by 6 bases, with 16 bases between. In DNA, the CDR3 is TGCAGCGTTGAGTTGGCGGGGAACCAGGATACGCAGTATTTT. As protein: CSVELAGNQDTQYF.

This chain joins TRBV18 and TRBJ2-3; D gene ambiguous. The CDR3 loop spans 14 amino acids. Germline CDR1 KGHSH, CDR2 LQKENI. V was pared by 0 bases and J by 0 bases, with 4 bases between. CDR3 DNA: TGTGCCAGCTCACCACCTTCTAGCACAGATACGCAGTATTTT. This codes for CASSPPSSTDTQYF.

This chain uses TRBV7-2 with TRBJ2-1; TRBD2 matches 8 bases. The CDR3 covers 15 residues. Germline CDR1 and CDR2: SGHTA and FQGNSA. V gave up 4 bases and J gave up 9 bases; unmatched junction bases: 11. CDR3 amino acids: CASSSPLLAVFEQFF. The CDR3 nucleotides are TGTGCCAGCAGCTCCCCCTTACTAGCGGTATTTGAGCAGTTCTTC.

The CDR3 DNA reads TGTGCCAGCAGTTACGGCCGCGGAGGGTTAGTCACTGAAGCTTTCTTT. Translated, it gives CASSYGRGGLVTEAFF. The chain carries TRBV6-5 and TRBJ1-1; D is uncertain. From germline, CDR1 is MNHEY and CDR2 SVGAGI. This CDR3 comprises 16 residues. Trimming removed 2 bases at V and 4 bases at J, with 17 bases between.

The rearrangement links TRBV27 to TRBJ2-7; a weak D match, TRBD2 (5 bases). The CDR3 has 15 amino acids. The germline V and J ends were trimmed by 0 bases and 2 bases, with 11 bases remaining between them. CDR1 is MNHEY and CDR2 is SMNVEV in the germline V gene (reference sequence). Here the CDR3 reads CASSLSGMATYEQYF. The CDR3 DNA is TGTGCCAGCAGTTTATCCGGGATGGCGACCTACGAGCAGTACTTC.

The V call is TRBV30, the J call TRBJ2-5, with 7 bases identical to TRBD1. The J call is uncertain, as TRBJ2-7 better fits the DNA end. CDR1 and CDR2 (germline): GTSNPN, SVGIG (reference sequence). This CDR3 has 13 amino acids. The CDR3 coding sequence is TGTGCCTGGAGTCCTGACAGGGCAAGCGAGCAGTACTTC. Its translation: CAWSPDRASEQYF.

The chain combines TRBV2 with TRBJ1-4; D not certain. The V end was cut by 3 bases, the J end by 8 bases, with 10 bases between. There are 13 residues in the CDR3. From germline, CDR1 is SNHLY and CDR2 FYNNEI. The CDR3: CASSDRWREKLFF. Here the CDR3 DNA reads TGTGCCAGCAGTGATCGATGGAGGGAAAAACTGTTTTTT.

The chain has TRBV5-6 and TRBJ2-7; D is unresolved. V was cut by 3 bases and J by 2 bases, with 3 bases left in between. CDR1 and CDR2 from the germline V gene are SGHDT and YYEEEE. This CDR3 is built from 11 residues. The CDR3 protein is CASSSAYEQYF. In DNA form, the CDR3 reads TGTGCCAGCAGCTCTGCCTACGAGCAGTACTTC.

The V and J genes are TRBV7-6 and TRBJ2-3, with D maybe TRBD2 (5 bases). This CDR3 has 15 amino acids. V lost 1 base and J lost 1, with 9 bases in between. The germline CDR1 and CDR2 sequences are SGHVS and FNYEAQ. The CDR3 bases are TGTGCCAGCAGCTTAGGAGGGATACGCACAGATACGCAGTATTTT. The encoded protein is CASSLGGIRTDTQYF. The whole variable domain, filled in from reference TRBV7-6 and TRBJ2-3, reads GAGVSQSPRYKVTKRGQDVALRCDPISGHVSLYWYRQALGQGPEFLTYFNYEAQQDKSGLPNDRFSAERPEGSISTLTIQRTEQRDSAMYRCASSLGGIRTDTQYFGPGTRLTVL.

The chain uses TRBV4-2 and TRBJ2-1, with 11 bases lining up with TRBD2. The CDR3 length is 16 residues. J was trimmed by 4 bases and V by 3 bases; bases with no gene match: 5. Germline CDR1 and CDR2: LGHNA and YNFKEQ. The CDR3 spells CASSHETSGSYNEQFF. The CDR3 bases are TGTGCCAGCAGCCATGAAACTAGCGGGAGTTACAATGAGCAGTTCTTC.

The J gene is TRBJ1-1, the V gene TRBV29-1; TRBD1 matches 7 bases. J gave up 4 bases and V 7 bases, and 15 bases lay outside the gene matches. The germline gives CDR1 SQVTM, CDR2 ANQGSEA. This CDR3 is built from 15 residues. As DNA, the CDR3 is TGCAGCGCCTCGGCTAGAGGGGGCGCGAGCACTGAAGCTTTCTTT. Residues: CSASARGGASTEAFF. The whole variable domain, filled in from reference TRBV29-1 and TRBJ1-1, reads SAVISQKPSRDICQRGTSLTIQCQVDSQVTMMFWYRQQPGQSLTLIATANQGSEATYESGFVIDKFPISRPNLTFSTLTVSNMSPEDSSIYLCSASARGGASTEAFFGQGTRLTVV.

V usage is TRBV5-8 and J usage is TRBJ1-2; D gene uncertain. Deletions cut 6 bases from V and 9 bases from J, with 15 bases between. This CDR3 has 12 residues. Looked up from germline, CDR1 is SGHTS and CDR2 is YDEGEE. Here the CDR3 DNA reads TGTGCCAGCACCCTGGAGGCAGATCGCTACACCTTC. It is translated as CASTLEADRYTF.

The chain is built from TRBV9 and TRBJ1-2, with 9 bases fitting TRBD1. The CDR3 is 14 amino acids. The germline V gene has CDR1 SGDLS and CDR2 YYNGEE. With V trimmed by 3 bases and J by 4 bases, 4 bases remained unmatched. DNA for the CDR3: TGTGCCAGCAGCGATGGGACAGGGAGCTATGGCTACACCTTC. It is translated as CASSDGTGSYGYTF.

The chain has TRBV6-6 and TRBJ1-1; 9 bases align to TRBD1. V dropped 3 bases and J dropped 3; count of bases not matched to a gene: 8. The length of the CDR3 is 16 residues. Germline V lookup: CDR1 MNHNY, CDR2 SVGAGI (reference sequence). In DNA form, the CDR3 reads TGTGCCAGCAGTTATCGAGGACAGGGGTTACACACTGAAGCTTTCTTT. It codes for CASSYRGQGLHTEAFF.

This sequence joins TRBV5-1 and TRBJ1-5, with D unresolved. The CDR3 extends over 14 amino acids. V lost 4 bases and J lost 5, with 13 bases in between. In germline, CDR1 is SGHRS, CDR2 YFSETQ. CDR3 nucleotide sequence: TGCGCCAGCAGCGTCGAATCGGGTGATCAGCCCCAGCATTTT. Its protein is CASSVESGDQPQHF.

V gene TRBV27 combines with J gene TRBJ2-2; 8 nucleotides align to TRBD2. With 4 bases clipped from V and 5 bases from J, the junction kept 12 bases outside the gene matches. CDR3 size: 17 residues. CDR1 and CDR2 (germline): MNHEY, SMNVEV (reference sequence). CDR3 sequence reads: CASSSFSGKKGTGELFF. The CDR3 DNA is TGTGCCAGCAGTTCCTTTAGCGGGAAAAAAGGAACCGGGGAGCTGTTTTTT.

The V gene is TRBV5-1, the J gene TRBJ2-1; tentatively, D is TRBD1 (6 bases). Trimming removed 4 bases at V and 5 bases at J, with 13 bases between. The germline gives CDR1 SGHRS, CDR2 YFSETQ. The CDR3 spans 14 residues. The DNA for the CDR3 is TGCGCCAGCAGCCCTGCAGCAGGGGACAATGAGCAGTTCTTC. It codes for CASSPAAGDNEQFF.

The rearrangement links TRBV4-3 to TRBJ2-1, with 8 bases aligning to TRBD2. The germline CDR1 and CDR2 sequences are LGHNA and YSLEER. The trim removed 0 bases at V and 5 bases at J, leaving 9 bases unmatched. CDR3 length equals 17 residues. In DNA form, the CDR3 reads TGCGCCAGCAGCCAAGATGTTCCCCGGGAGGGGGACAATGAGCAGTTCTTC. Protein: CASSQDVPREGDNEQFF.

V and J are TRBV7-2 and TRBJ2-7, with 7 positions matching TRBD2. Germline V gene sequence: CDR1 SGHTA, CDR2 FQGNSA. The CDR3 has 14 amino acids. The V segment lost 4 bases and the J segment 1 base; nucleotides outside the gene matches: 4. CDR3 DNA: TGTGCCAGCAGCTCCATAGCGGGTTCCTACGAGCAGTACTTC. It yields the protein CASSSIAGSYEQYF.

The CDR3 region is CASSYAGRGYGYTF. In DNA, the CDR3 is TGTGCCAGCAGTTACGCGGGGCGCGGCTATGGCTACACCTTC. The genes are TRBV6-5 and TRBJ1-2; TRBD1 might be the D (5 bases). CDR1 and CDR2 from the germline V gene are MNHEY and SVGAGI. The CDR3 contains 14 residues. V was cut by 2 bases and J by 4 bases, with 11 bases left in between.